This TCR beta chain was captured by sequencing in a study of T cells in Graves' hyperthyroidism and ophthalmopathy. Germline values: CDR1 LNHDA, CDR2 SQIVND (reference sequence). The CDR3 loop spans 13 amino acids. Regions amplified from RNA transcripts were the TCR beta CDR3 regions. The study used the HTBI primer set for a first-round RT-PCR of the TCR CDR3. TCRdb reprocessed the multiplex PCR reads via MiXCR and lists one record per CDR3 protein. The sample shows under 450,000 distinct CDR3 sequences, more than 15% of them seen only once. A note on this clonotype: At one boundary the junction diverges from the germline segment, which might be a read error.

The chain combines TRBV19 with TRBJ1-1; D might be TRBD1 (6 bases). The origin of this receptor is a woman younger than 35 with Graves' hyperthyroidism. The sequenced sample was blood. The CDR3 sequence is CATSRTALSEAFF. The CDR3 nucleotides are TGTGCCACTAGTCGGACAGCGCTGTCTGAAGCTTTCTTT.